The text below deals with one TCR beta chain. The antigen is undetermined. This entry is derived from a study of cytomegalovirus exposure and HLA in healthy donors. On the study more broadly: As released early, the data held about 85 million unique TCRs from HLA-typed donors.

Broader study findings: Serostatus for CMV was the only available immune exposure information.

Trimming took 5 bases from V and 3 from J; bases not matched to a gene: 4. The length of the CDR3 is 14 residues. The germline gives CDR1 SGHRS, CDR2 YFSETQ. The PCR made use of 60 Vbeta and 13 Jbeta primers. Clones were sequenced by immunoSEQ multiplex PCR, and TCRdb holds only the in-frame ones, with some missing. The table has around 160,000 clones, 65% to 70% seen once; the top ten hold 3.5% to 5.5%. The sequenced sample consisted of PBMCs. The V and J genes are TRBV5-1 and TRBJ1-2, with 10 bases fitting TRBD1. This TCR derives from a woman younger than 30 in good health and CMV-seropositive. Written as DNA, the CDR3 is TGCGCCAGCAGTGATGGACAGGGGGACTATGGCTACACCTTC. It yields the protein CASSDGQGDYGYTF.